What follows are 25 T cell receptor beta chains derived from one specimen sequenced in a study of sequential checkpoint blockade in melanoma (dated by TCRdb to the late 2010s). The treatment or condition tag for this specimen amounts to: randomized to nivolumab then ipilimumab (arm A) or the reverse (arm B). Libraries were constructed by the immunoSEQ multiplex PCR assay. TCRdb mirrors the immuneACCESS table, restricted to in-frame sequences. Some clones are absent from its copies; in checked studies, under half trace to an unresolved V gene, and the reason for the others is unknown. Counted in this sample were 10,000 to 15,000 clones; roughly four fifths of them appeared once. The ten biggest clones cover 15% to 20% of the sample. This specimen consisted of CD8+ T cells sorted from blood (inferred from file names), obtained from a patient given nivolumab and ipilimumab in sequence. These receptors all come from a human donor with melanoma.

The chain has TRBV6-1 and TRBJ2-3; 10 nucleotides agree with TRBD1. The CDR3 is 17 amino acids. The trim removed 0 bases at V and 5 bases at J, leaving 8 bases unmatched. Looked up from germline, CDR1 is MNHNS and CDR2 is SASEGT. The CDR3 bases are TGTGCCAGCAGTGAAGCTTCCCCGGGACAGGGGAAAGATACGCAGTATTTT. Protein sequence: CASSEASPGQGKDTQYF.

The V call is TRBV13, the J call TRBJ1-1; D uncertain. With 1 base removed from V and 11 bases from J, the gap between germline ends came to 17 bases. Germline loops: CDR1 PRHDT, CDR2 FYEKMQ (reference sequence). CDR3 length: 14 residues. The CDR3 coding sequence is TGTGCCAGCAGCTTAGTGGCAGGTTACCTTGGTGCTTTCTTT. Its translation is CASSLVAGYLGAFF.

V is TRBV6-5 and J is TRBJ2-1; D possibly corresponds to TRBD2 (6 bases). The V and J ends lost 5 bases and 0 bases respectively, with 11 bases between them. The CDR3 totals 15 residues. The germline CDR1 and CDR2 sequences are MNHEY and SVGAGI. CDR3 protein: CASSVDGSSYNEQFF. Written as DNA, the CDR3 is TGTGCCAGCAGTGTCGACGGGAGCTCCTACAATGAGCAGTTCTTC.

The CDR3 DNA reads TGTGCCAGCAAGCCTAGACTGACCCCAGACACTGAAGCTTTCTTT. The encoded protein is CASKPRLTPDTEAFF. The chain uses TRBV6-5 and TRBJ1-1; D is uncertain. Trimming took 7 bases from V and 3 from J, leaving 18 bases between them. The CDR3 length is 15 residues. Per the germline V gene, CDR1 is MNHEY and CDR2 is SVGAGI.

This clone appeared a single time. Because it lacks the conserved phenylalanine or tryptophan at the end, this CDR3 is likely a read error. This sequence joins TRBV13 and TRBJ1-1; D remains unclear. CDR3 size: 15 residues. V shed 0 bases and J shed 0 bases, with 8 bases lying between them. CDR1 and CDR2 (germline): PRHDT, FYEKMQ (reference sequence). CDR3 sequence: CASSLGDGMNTEAFL. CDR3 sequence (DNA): TGTGCCAGCAGCTTAGGGGACGGGATGAACACTGAAGCTTTCCTT.

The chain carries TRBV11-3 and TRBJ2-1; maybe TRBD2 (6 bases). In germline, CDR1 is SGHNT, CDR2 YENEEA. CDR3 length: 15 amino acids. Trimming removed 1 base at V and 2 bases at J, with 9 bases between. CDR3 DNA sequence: TGTGCCAGCAGCTTAGTCCCGGGGGCCTACAATGAGCAGTTCTTC. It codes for CASSLVPGAYNEQFF.

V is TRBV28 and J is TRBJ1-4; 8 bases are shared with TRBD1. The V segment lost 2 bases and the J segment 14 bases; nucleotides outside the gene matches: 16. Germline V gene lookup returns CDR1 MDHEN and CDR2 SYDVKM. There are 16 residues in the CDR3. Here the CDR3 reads CASSLPQTGASQRLFF. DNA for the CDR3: TGTGCCAGCAGTTTACCCCAGACAGGGGCAAGTCAGCGGCTGTTTTTT.

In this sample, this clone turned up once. The DNA of the CDR3 is TGTGCCAGCAGCCGTGAATTGGGGGGGAACACTGAAGCTTTCTTT. Amino acids: CASSRELGGNTEAFF. The chain recombines TRBV14 with TRBJ1-1; D perhaps matches TRBD1 (5 bases). V was trimmed by 4 bases and J by 1 base, leaving 13 bases between them. This CDR3 spans 15 amino acids. Germline V lookup: CDR1 SGHDN, CDR2 FVKESK. Full variable domain (remainder filled in from reference TRBV14 and TRBJ1-1): EAGVTQFPSHSVIEKGQTVTLRCDPISGHDNLYWYRRVMGKEIKFLLHFVKESKQDESGMPNNRFLAERTGGTYSTLKVQPAELEDSGVYFCASSRELGGNTEAFFGQGTRLTVV.

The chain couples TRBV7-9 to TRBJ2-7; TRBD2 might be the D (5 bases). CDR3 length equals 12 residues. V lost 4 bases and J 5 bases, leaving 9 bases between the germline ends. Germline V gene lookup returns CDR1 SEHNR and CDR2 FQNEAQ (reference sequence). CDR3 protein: CASSSVRDEQYF. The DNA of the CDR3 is TGTGCCAGCAGCTCAGTGAGGGACGAGCAGTACTTC.

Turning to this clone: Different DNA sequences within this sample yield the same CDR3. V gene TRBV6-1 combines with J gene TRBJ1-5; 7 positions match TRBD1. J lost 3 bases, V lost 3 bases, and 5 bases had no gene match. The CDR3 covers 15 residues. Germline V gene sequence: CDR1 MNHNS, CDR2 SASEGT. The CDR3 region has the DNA TGTGCCAGCAGTGAGACAGGGAGTTTCAATCAGCCCCAGCATTTT. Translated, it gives CASSETGSFNQPQHF.

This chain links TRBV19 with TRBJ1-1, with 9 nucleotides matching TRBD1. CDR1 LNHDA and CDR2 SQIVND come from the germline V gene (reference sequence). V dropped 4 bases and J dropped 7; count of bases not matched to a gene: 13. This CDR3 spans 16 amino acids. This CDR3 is CASSNPGTGGRGEAFF. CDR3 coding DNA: TGTGCCAGTAGTAACCCCGGAACAGGGGGCAGAGGTGAAGCTTTCTTT.

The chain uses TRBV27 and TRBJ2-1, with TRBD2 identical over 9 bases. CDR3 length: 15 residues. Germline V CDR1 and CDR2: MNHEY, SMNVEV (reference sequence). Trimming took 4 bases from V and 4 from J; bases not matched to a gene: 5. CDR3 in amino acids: CASSSQTSGYNEQFF. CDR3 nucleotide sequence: TGTGCCAGCAGTTCCCAGACTAGCGGATACAATGAGCAGTTCTTC.

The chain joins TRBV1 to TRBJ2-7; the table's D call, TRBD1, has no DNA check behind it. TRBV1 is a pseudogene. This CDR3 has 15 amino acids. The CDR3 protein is CTSSHQLQGAVEQYF. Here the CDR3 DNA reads TGCACCAGCAGCCACCAATTACAGGGGGCGGTCGAGCAGTACTTC.

CDR3 residues: CASSLGVEQFF. The CDR3 nucleotides read TGCGCCAGCAGCCTAGGGGTTGAGCAGTTCTTC. The chain recombines TRBV4-1 with TRBJ2-1, with TRBD1 as a possible D gene (5 bases). The germline V gene has CDR1 MGHRA and CDR2 YSYEKL. Trimming shortened V by 4 bases and J by 9 bases, and 7 bases separated the two germline ends. The CDR3 consists of 11 residues.

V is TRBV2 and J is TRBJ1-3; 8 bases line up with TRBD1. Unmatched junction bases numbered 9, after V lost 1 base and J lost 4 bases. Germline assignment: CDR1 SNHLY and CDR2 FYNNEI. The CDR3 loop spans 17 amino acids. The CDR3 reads CASSEVLDRELGNTIYF. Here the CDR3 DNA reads TGTGCCAGCAGTGAAGTCTTGGACAGGGAATTAGGAAACACCATATATTTT.

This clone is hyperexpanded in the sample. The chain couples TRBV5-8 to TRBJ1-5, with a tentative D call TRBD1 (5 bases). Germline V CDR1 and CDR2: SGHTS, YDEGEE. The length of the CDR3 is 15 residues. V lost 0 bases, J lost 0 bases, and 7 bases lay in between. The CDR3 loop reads CASSLGQSSNQPQHF. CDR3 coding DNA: TGTGCCAGCAGCTTGGGACAGAGTAGCAATCAGCCCCAGCATTTT.

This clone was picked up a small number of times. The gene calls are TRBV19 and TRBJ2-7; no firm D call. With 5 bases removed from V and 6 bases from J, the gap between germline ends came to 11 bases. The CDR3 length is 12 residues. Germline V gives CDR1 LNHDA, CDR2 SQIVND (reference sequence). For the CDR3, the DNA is TGTGCCAGTAGTTGGCCTTCGGGCGAGCAGTACTTC. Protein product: CASSWPSGEQYF.

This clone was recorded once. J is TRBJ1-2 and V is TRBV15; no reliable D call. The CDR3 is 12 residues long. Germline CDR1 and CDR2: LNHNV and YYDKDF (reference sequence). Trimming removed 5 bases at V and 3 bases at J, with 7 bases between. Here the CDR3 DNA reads TGTGCCACCAGCGGGCCCTACTATGGCTACACCTTC. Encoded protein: CATSGPYYGYTF.

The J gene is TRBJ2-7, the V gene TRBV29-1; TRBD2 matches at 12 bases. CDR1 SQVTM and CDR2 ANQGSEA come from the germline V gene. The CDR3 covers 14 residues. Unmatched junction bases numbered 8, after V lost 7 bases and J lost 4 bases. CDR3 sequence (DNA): TGCAGCGCCTTGGGACTAGCGGGTTCTTACGAGCAGTACTTC. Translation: CSALGLAGSYEQYF.

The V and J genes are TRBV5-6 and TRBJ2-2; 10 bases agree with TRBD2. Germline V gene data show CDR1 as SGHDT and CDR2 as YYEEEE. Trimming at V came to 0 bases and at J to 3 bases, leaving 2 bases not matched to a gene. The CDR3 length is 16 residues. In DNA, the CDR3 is TGTGCCAGCAGCTTGGAGCTAGCGGGGGACACCGGGGAGCTGTTTTTT. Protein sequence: CASSLELAGDTGELFF.

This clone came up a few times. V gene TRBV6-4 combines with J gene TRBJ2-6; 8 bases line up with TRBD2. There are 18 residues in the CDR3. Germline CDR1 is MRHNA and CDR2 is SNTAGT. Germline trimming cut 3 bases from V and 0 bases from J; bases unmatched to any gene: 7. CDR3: CASSEGSGGPSGANVLTF. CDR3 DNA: TGTGCCAGCAGTGAGGGGAGCGGGGGTCCCTCTGGGGCCAACGTCCTGACTTTC.

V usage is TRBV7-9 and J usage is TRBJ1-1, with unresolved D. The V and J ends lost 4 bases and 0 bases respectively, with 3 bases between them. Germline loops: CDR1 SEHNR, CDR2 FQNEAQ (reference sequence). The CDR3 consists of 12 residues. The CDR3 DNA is TGTGCCAGCAGCTCTATGAACACTGAAGCTTTCTTT. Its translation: CASSSMNTEAFF.

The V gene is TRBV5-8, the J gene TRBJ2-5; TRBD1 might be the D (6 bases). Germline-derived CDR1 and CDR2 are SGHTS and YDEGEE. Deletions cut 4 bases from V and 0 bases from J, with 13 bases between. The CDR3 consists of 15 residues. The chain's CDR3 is CASSPGQKYQETQYF. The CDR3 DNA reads TGTGCCAGCAGCCCTGGACAGAAGTACCAAGAGACCCAGTACTTC.

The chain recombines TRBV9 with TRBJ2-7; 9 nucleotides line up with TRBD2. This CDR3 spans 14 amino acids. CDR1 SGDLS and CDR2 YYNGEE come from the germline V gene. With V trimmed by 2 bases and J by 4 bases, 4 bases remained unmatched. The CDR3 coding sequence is TGTGCCAGCAGCGTGGGTAGCGGGAGTTACGAGCAGTACTTC. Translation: CASSVGSGSYEQYF.

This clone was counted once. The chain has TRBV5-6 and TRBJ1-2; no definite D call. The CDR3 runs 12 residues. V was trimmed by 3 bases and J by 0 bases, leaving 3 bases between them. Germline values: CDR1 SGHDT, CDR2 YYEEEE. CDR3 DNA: TGTGCCAGCAGCTCTTCTAACTATGGCTACACCTTC. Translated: CASSSSNYGYTF.